This T cell receptor beta chain is from a study of shared clonotypes between healthy human individuals (dated by TCRdb to 2020 to 2021). Looking at the study overall: The cohort comprised two women and three men aged 18 to 49 years. Different laboratories and diverse techniques were used to prepare libraries and sequence TCR repertoires, to increase sequencing depth and limit assay-specific biases. For each donor, CD4 naive and CD4 memory were each run on three plates, CD8 naive on two plates, and CD8 memory on one plate. To estimate repertoire size and how much clonotypes are shared between individuals, the study performed deep sequencing of blood TCR repertoires from five healthy adults. Each donor's leukapheresis produced roughly between roughly 0.85 and 9.5 billion PBMCs.

Turning to this clone: Its antigen remains undetermined. The input lacks base qualities; no much larger clone sits a single base away.

What the work shows at the level of the full study, not this receptor alone: Naive subsets generally had larger estimated clonotype richness than memory subsets did. Higher generation probabilities were observed for clonotypes shared by all four sorted-subset donors than for non-shared clonotypes. Roughly 5.2% of naive CD4, 3.5% of naive CD8, around 2.3% of memory CD4, and about 0.4% of memory CD8 clonotypes were shared across a few donors. Even with the large sequencing depth, rarefaction of the sorted-subset datasets indicated that sequencing was incomplete. Because the study included only a small number of donors, the genetic and exposure-history diversity represented was limited. Based on pairwise subsampling, the degree of clonotype sharing among donors was expected to be affected by sequencing depth. Sampling was limited to blood, and TCR repertoires in tissue likely differ from TCR repertoires in blood.

Using the deep immunoSEQ assay, multiplex PCR amplified TCR CDR3 regions from genomic DNA. Extracted genomic DNA from each cell subset was spread evenly across all wells of several immunoSEQ 96-well plates, with each plate serving as a replicate. For sorted subsets, approximately 0.2 ug of genomic DNA, equivalent to 25,000 to 35,000 T cell genomes, went into each replicate PCR. Purified libraries were quantified with a Qubit 3.0 fluorometer, sized on a Bioanalyzer 2100, and re-quantified with the KAPA Library Quantification kit. Each immunoSEQ 96-well plate was sequenced on its own single-read 150-cycle Illumina NextSeq 550 flow cell. Under the source paper's analysis protocol: The immunoSEQ output contained only junctional sequences without quality scores, so filtering could not match that applied to full-length reads. Sequences were annotated with PyIR, a Python wrapper for IgBLAST v1.9, using IMGT germline references to assign V/J genes and CDR3. Reads with weak V/J assignments (E-value above 1e-6), missing CDR3, stop codons, out-of-frame junctions, or ambiguous translated residues were removed. A V3J clonotype was defined by an identical inferred V gene, J gene, and CDR3 amino acid sequence. Percentage overlap between repertoires was computed as shared unique clonotypes divided by the size of the smaller repertoire. RTK rarefaction, the Chao1 estimator, and Recon v2.1 estimates of unobserved clonotypes were used to assess repertoire richness. OLGA was used to compute generation probabilities for all TCRbeta clonotypes that the gDNA method yielded from a handful of donors. The source is immuneACCESS, and TCRdb retained only in-frame sequences with V and J called. Part of the clones is not carried over; for the studies checked, unresolved V genes explain less than half of this, and the remainder is unexplained. The V and J calls and clone size were taken over from that table, and D and trimming were inferred from the DNA. This sample gives fewer than 400,000 clones in total; around 67% of them show up just once. 10% of the sample belongs to the ten largest clones.

The CDR3 holds 15 amino acids from the cysteine to the phenylalanine. Only the CDR3 part of the read is kept: 45 bases, read in frame from the first base. CDR1 and CDR2 were assigned from the germline V gene (reference sequence) as SEHNR and FQNEAQ. V loses 1 base of germline sequence and J loses 5 bases, and the interval between the two ends is 14 bases. Donors were healthy HIV-negative adults with no recently reported acute infections or vaccinations. Every donor was a Caucasian adult living in Nashville, Tennessee, USA. CD4+ T cells were enriched by magnetic negative selection, after which naive cells were positively selected on CD45RA and the negative fraction was taken as the memory subset. After blood collection by leukapheresis, PBMCs were isolated using Ficoll-Histopaque density gradient centrifugation and then cryopreserved in the vapor phase of liquid nitrogen. Analytical flow cytometry was used to check the purity and quantity of every magnetically sorted T cell population. Genomic DNA was isolated from each sorted fraction and quantified by UV absorbance on a Nanodrop 2000c.

Specimen: memory CD4+ T cells sorted from blood. Interpreted using the paper, the cell subset or site label stands for: CD45RA-negative fraction. The chain was built from TRBV7-9 and TRBJ1-2; tentative D gene TRBD1, with 6 bases matching. This receptor was obtained from a man younger than 45 in good health. At the DNA level, the sequence is TGTGCCAGCAGCTTAGACGGGGGCGCCGTTTATGGCTACACCTTC. Translated, this is CASSLDGGAVYGYTF.